Listed here are 3 T cell receptor beta chains from one sample, sequenced in a study of blood T cell repertoires in COVID-19. Some clones are missing from TCRdb's copy, which holds only in-frame ones; the method was immunoSEQ multiplex PCR. The sample lists about 94,000 clones, 84% seen once, with roughly 6.2% in the top ten. Sequenced material: peripheral blood. The receptors here all came from a man between 60 and 70 years old with acute or convalescent COVID-19.

The V call is TRBV19, the J call TRBJ2-1; TRBD1 might be the D (5 bases). CDR3 size: 14 residues. V lost 5 bases to trimming and J lost 3 bases, with 11 bases between them. CDR1 and CDR2 from the germline V gene are LNHDA and SQIVND (reference sequence). The CDR3 is CASSSDDSYNEQFF. In DNA, the CDR3 is TGTGCCAGTAGTTCGGACGACAGCTACAATGAGCAGTTCTTC.

The CDR3 bases are TGTGCCAGCAGCCAAGGGGGCAGAAAAACCTACGAGCAGTACTTC. Translation: CASSQGGRKTYEQYF. The chain links TRBV3-1 (or the pseudogene TRBV3-2) to TRBJ2-7, with D possibly matching TRBD1 (5 bases). The V gene lost 1 base and the J gene lost 2 bases, with 12 bases spanning the gap. Germline values: CDR1 LGHDT, CDR2 YNNKEL (reference sequence). The CDR3 extends over 15 amino acids.

The chain has TRBV19 and TRBJ1-1, with a weak D call TRBD1 (6 bases). Germline CDR1 and CDR2: LNHDA and SQIVND (reference sequence). Deletions cut 10 bases from V and 6 bases from J, with 18 bases between. The CDR3 contains 13 residues. In DNA form, the CDR3 reads TGTGCCACCGGAGTACAGGGCGGCCCTGAAGCTTTCTTT. The encoded protein is CATGVQGGPEAFF. Full variable domain (rest looked up from reference TRBV19 and TRBJ1-1): DGGITQSPKYLFRKEGQNVTLSCEQNLNHDAMYWYRQDPGQGLRLIYYSQIVNDFQKGDIAEGYSVSREKKESFPLTVTSAQKNPTAFYLCATGVQGGPEAFFGQGTRLTVV.